What follows is one TCR beta chain and its context. No antigen is known for it. This entry belongs to a study of shared clonotypes between healthy human individuals. Broader study findings: Incompleteness in sorted-subset sequencing, despite large depth, was shown by rarefaction.

Assay: immunoSEQ multiplex PCR; the TCRdb copy retains only in-frame clones and omits some. Among roughly 2 million clones listed, approximately 95% were seen once. This CDR3 has 18 residues. The V gene's germline CDR1 is SGHNT and CDR2 YENEEA. Trimming took off 4 bases at V and 1 base at J, with 21 bases between the two ends. Negatively enriched CD4+ T cells were divided by CD45RA into naive and memory. This TCR was sampled from a man younger than 35 in good health. Input material: naive CD4+ T cells sorted from blood. The subset here: CD45RA+ positively selected. The chain recombines TRBV11-3 with TRBJ2-3; unclear D gene. The CDR3 here is CASSSGDWGRQRTDTQYF. The DNA for the CDR3 is TGTGCCAGCAGCTCAGGTGACTGGGGTCGCCAACGCACAGATACGCAGTATTTT. The complete variable domain, with remaining parts taken from reference TRBV11-3 and TRBJ2-3, reads EAGVVQSPRYKIIEKKQPVAFWCNPISGHNTLYWYLQNLGQGPELLIRYENEEAVDDSQLPKDRFSAERLKGVDSTLKIQPAELGDSAVYLCASSSGDWGRQRTDTQYFGPGTRLTVL.